This TCR beta chain was captured in a study of T cells in Graves' hyperthyroidism and ophthalmopathy. This clonotype was found a few times. Its specificity is unknown. TCR beta CDR3 regions were amplified from RNA. The study used the HTBI primer set for a first-round RT-PCR of the TCR CDR3. TCRdb redid the calling of the multiplex PCR reads with MiXCR, one entry per CDR3 protein. The repertoire holds about 480,000 distinct CDR3 sequences, with approximately 15% as singletons. The study's findings and limits: Ophthalmopathy and stable hyperthyroidism were separated by a 13 V-J model.

Calling Graves' hyperthyroidism stable meant ophthalmopathy did not progress within 18 months. This TCR derives from a woman aged 18-35 years with Graves' hyperthyroidism. The sample taken for sequencing was blood.

The CDR3 sequence is CATSEKGSYNEQFF. Written as DNA, the CDR3 is TGTGCCACCAGTGAGAAGGGGTCATACAATGAGCAGTTCTTC. The chain uses TRBV24-1 and TRBJ2-1, with D possibly matching TRBD1 (5 bases). Germline CDR1 KGHDR, CDR2 SFDVKD. Trimming removed 4 bases at V and 4 bases at J, with 10 bases between. The CDR3 has 14 residues.